This T cell receptor (beta chain) was retrieved from a study of OX40 agonist ivuxolimab in advanced cancers. About the research overall: An anti-OX40 (CD134) antibody with agonistic activity, ivuxolimab, was administered to patients. Prior checkpoint blockade (anti-PD-1, anti-PD-L1 or anti-CTLA-4) was permitted; approximately 41% had it.

The CDR3 totals 12 residues. The germline CDR1 and CDR2 sequences are SQVTM and ANQGSEA. Trimming stripped 4 bases from V and 5 bases from J, with 9 bases between. This table comes from immunoSEQ multiplex PCR, and its TCRdb copy is limited to in-frame clones, with some not included. Of 60,000 to 65,000 clones detected, approximately 90% appear once; the ten largest clones hold about 0.4%. The rearrangement links TRBV29-1 to TRBJ1-5; no clear D. Here the sequenced sample was CD4+ or CD8+ T cells sorted from blood, taken in a trial of the OX40 agonist ivuxolimab. This TCR was recovered from an adult with an advanced solid tumor such as melanoma, head and neck, liver or kidney cancer. CDR3 loop: CSVAEEDQPQHF. The CDR3 DNA follows: TGCAGCGTTGCCGAGGAGGATCAGCCCCAGCATTTT.